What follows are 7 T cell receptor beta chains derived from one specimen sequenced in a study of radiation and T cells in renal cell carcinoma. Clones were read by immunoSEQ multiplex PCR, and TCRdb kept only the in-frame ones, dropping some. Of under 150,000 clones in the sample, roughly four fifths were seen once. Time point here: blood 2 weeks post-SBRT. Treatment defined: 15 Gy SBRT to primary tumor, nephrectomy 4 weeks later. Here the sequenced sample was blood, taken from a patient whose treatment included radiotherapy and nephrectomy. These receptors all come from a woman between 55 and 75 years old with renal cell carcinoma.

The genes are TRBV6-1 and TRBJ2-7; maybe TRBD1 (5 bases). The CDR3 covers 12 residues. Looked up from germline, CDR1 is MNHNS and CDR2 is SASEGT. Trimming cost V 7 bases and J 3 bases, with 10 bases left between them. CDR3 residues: CASMAGNYEQYF. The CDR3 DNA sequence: TGTGCCAGCATGGCAGGGAACTACGAGCAGTACTTC.

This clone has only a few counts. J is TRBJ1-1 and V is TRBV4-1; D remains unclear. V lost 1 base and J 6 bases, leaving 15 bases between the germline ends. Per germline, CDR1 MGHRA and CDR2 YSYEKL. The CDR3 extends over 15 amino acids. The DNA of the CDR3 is TGCGCCAGCAGCCAAGCCGGCGCCGGGAGAGCTGAAGCTTTCTTT. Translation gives CASSQAGAGRAEAFF.

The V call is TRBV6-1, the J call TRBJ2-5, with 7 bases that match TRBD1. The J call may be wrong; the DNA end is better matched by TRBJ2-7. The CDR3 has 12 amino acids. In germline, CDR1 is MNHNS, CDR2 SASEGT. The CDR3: CASTQGPYEQYF. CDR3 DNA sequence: TGTGCCAGCACACAGGGGCCCTACGAGCAGTACTTC.

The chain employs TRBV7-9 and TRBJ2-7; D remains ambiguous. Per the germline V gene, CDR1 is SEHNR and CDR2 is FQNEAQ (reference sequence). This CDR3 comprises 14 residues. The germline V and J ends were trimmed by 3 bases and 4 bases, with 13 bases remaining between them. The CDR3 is CASSFPSGIYEQYF. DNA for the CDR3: TGTGCCAGCAGCTTTCCGAGTGGGATTTACGAGCAGTACTTC.

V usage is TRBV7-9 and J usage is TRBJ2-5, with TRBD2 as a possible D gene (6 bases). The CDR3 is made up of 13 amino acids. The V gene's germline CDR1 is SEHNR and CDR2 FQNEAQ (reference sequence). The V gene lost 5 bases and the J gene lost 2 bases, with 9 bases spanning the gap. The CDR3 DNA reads TGTGCCAGCAGCGGGGCGGGGCAAGAGACCCAGTACTTC. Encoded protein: CASSGAGQETQYF.

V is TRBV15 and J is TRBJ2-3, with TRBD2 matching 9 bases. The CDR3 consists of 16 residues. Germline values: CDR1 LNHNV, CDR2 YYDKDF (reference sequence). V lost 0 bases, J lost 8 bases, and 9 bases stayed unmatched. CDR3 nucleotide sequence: TGTGCCACCAGCAGAGATTTAGCGGGGGTGGAGGGTACGCAGTATTTT. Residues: CATSRDLAGVEGTQYF.

The chain's CDR3 is CASSFGQGRQPQHF. Here the CDR3 DNA reads TGTGCCAGCAGTTTTGGACAGGGCAGACAGCCCCAGCATTTT. The chain employs TRBV28 and TRBJ1-5; TRBD1 matches at 8 bases. This CDR3 is 14 amino acids long. Germline CDR1 MDHEN, CDR2 SYDVKM. J lost 7 bases, V lost 3 bases, and 5 bases had no gene match. Based on the CDR3 plus reference TRBV28 and TRBJ1-5, the full variable domain is DVKVTQSSRYLVKRTGEKVFLECVQDMDHENMFWYRQDPGLGLRLIYFSYDVKMKEKGDIPEGYSVSREKKERFSLILESASTNQTSMYLCASSFGQGRQPQHFGDGTRLSIL.